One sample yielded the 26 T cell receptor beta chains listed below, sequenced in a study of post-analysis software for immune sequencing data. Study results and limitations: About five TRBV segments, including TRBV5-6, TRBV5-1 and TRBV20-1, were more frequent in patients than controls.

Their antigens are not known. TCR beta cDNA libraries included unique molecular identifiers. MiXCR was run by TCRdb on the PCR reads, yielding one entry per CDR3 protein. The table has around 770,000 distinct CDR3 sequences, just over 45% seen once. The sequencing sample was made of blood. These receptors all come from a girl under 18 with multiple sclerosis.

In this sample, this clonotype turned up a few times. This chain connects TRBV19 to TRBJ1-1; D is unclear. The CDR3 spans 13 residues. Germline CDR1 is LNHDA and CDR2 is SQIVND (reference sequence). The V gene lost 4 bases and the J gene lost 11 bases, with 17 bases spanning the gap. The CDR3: CASSTNFIREAFF. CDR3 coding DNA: TGTGCCAGTAGTACCAACTTCATCCGTGAGGCTTTCTTT.

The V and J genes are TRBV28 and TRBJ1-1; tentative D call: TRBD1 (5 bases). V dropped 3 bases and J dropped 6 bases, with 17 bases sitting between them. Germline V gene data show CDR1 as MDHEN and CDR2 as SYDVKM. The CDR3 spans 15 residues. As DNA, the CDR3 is TGTGCCAGCAGTTTCTTACAGGACATTACTGCTGAAGCTTTCTTT. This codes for CASSFLQDITAEAFF.

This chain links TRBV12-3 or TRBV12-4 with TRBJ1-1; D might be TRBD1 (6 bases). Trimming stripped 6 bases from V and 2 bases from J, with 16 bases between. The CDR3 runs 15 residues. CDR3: CASSPADRVNTEAFF. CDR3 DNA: TGTGCCAGCAGCCCCGCGGACAGAGTCAACACTGAAGCTTTCTTT.

DNA of the CDR3: TGTGCCAGCAGAAAAGGGACTAGCGGGATGGGTGAGCAGTTCTTC. Translating it yields CASRKGTSGMGEQFF. The chain carries TRBV7-9 and TRBJ2-1; 13 nucleotides agree with TRBD2. This CDR3 region has 15 residues. With V trimmed by 6 bases and J by 9 bases, 8 bases remained unmatched. CDR1 is SEHNR and CDR2 is FQNEAQ in the germline V gene (reference sequence).

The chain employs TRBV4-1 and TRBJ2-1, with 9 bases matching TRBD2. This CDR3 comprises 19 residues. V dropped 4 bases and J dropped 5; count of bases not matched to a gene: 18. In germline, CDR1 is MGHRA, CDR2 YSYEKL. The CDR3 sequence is CASSPPETSGPRVDNEQFF. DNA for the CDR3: TGCGCCAGCAGCCCGCCCGAGACTAGCGGTCCCAGGGTTGACAATGAGCAGTTCTTC.

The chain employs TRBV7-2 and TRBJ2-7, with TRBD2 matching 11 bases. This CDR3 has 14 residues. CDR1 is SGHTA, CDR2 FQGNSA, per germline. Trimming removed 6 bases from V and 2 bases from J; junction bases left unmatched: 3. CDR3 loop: CASRHSGRAYEQYF. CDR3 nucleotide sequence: TGTGCCAGCAGACATAGCGGGAGGGCCTACGAGCAGTACTTC.

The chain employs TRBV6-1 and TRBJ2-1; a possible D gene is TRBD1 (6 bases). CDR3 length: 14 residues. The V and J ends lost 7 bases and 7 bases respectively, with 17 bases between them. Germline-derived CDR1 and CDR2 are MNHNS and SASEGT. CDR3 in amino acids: CASNLGAGENEQFF. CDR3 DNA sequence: TGTGCCAGCAATTTGGGGGCAGGGGAGAATGAGCAGTTCTTC.

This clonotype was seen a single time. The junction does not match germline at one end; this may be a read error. DNA of the CDR3: TGTGCCGGCAGTGAACTTCGACCAGATACACAGTATTTT. It specifies CAGSELRPDTQYF. V gene TRBV6-1 combines with J gene TRBJ2-3; D unresolved. The CDR3 is 13 amino acids. Germline V gene lookup returns CDR1 MNHNS and CDR2 SASEGT.

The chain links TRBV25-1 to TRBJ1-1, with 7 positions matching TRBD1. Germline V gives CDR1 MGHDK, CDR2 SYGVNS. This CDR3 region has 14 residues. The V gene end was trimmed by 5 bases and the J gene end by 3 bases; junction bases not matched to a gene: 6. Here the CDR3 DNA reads TGTGCCAGCAGTTTAGGGACAGACCACACTGAAGCTTTCTTT. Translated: CASSLGTDHTEAFF.

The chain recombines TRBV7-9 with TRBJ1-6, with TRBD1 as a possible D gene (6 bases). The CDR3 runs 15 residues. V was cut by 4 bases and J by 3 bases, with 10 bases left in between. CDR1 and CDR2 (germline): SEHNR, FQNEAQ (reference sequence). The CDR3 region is CASSSGQDYNSPLHF. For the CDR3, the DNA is TGTGCCAGCAGCTCGGGACAAGACTATAATTCACCCCTCCACTTT. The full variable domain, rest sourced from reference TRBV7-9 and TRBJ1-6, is DTGVSQNPRHKITKRGQNVTFRCDPISEHNRLYWYRQTLGQGPEFLTYFQNEAQLEKSRLLSDRFSAERPKGSFSTLEIQRTEQGDSAMYLCASSSGQDYNSPLHFGNGTRLTVT.

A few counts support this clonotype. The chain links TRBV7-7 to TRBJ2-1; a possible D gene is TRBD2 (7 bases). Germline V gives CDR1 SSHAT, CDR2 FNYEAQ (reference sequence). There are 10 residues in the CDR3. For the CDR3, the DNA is TGTGCTAGGGGGGGGCGTGAGCAGTTCTTC. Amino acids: CARGGREQFF. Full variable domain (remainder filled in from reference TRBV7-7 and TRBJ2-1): GAGVSQSPRYKVTKRGQDVTLRCDPISSHATLYWYQQALGQGPEFLTYFNYEAQPDKSGLPSDRFSAERPEGSISTLTIQRTEQRDSAMYRCARGGREQFFGPGTRLTVL.

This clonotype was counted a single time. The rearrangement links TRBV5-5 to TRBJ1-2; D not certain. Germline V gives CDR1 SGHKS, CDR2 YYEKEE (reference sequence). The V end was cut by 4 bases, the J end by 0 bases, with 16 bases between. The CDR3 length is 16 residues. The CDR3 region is CASSDQGQDANYGYTF. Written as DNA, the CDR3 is TGTGCCAGCAGCGATCAAGGGCAGGACGCTAACTATGGCTACACCTTC.

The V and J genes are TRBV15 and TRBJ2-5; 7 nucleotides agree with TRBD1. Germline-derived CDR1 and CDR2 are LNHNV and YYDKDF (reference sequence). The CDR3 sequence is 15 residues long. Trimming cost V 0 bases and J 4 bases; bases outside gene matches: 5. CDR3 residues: CATSRDPTGTETQYF. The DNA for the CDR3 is TGTGCCACCAGCAGAGACCCGACAGGGACAGAGACCCAGTACTTC. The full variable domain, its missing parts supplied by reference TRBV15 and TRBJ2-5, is DAMVIQNPRYQVTQFGKPVTLSCSQTLNHNVMYWYQQKSSQAPKLLFHYYDKDFNNEADTPDNFQSRRPNTSFCFLDIRSPGLGDTAMYLCATSRDPTGTETQYFGPGTRLLVL.

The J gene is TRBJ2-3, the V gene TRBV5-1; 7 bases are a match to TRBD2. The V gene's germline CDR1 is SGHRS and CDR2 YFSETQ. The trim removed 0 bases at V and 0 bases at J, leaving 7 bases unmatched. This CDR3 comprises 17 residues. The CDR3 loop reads CASSLAFASGSTDTQYF. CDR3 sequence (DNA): TGCGCCAGCAGCTTGGCCTTCGCTAGCGGAAGCACAGATACGCAGTATTTT. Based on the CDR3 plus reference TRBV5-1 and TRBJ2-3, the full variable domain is KAGVTQTPRYLIKTRGQQVTLSCSPISGHRSVSWYQQTPGQGLQFLFEYFSETQRNKGNFPGRFSGRQFSNSRSEMNVSTLELGDSALYLCASSLAFASGSTDTQYFGPGTRLTVL.

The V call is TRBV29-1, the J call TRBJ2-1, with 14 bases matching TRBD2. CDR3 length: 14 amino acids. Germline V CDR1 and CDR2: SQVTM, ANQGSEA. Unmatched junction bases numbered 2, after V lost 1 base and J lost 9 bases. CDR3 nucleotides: TGCAGCGTTGAAGCGGGACTAGCGGGAGTTGAGCAGTTCTTC. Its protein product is CSVEAGLAGVEQFF.

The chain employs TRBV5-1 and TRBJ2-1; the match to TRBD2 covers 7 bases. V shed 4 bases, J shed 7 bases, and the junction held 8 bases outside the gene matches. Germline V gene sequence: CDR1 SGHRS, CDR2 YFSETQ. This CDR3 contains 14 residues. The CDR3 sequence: CASSPGLGLNEQFF. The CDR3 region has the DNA TGCGCCAGCAGCCCTGGACTAGGATTGAATGAGCAGTTCTTC.

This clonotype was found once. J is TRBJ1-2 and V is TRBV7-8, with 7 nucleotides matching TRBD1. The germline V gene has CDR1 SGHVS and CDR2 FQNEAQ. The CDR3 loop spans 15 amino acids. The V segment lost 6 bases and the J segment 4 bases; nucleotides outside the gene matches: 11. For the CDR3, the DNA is TGTGCCAGCAGGCCTAATCAGGGGGAGGTCTATGGCTACACCTTC. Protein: CASRPNQGEVYGYTF.

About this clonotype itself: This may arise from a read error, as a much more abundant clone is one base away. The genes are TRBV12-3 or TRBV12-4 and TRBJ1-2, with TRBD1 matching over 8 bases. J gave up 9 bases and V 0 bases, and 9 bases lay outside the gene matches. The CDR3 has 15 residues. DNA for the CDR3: TGTGCCAGCAGTTTAGCGATTCAGGGGGCGGGCAGCTACACCTTC. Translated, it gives CASSLAIQGAGSYTF.

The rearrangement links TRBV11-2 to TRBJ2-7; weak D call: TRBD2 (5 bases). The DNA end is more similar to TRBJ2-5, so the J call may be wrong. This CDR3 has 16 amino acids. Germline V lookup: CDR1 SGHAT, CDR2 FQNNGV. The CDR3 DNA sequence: TGTGCCAGCAGCTTAGATCTGGGCATGAAGCGGGAGACCCAGTACTTC. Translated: CASSLDLGMKRETQYF.

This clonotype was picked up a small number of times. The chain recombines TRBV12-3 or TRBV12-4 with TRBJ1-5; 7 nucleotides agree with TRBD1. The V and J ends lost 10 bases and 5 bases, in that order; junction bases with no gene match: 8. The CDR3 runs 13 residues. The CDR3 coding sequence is TGTGCCACCGCTTACAGGGGTGATCAGCCCCAGCATTTT. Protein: CATAYRGDQPQHF.

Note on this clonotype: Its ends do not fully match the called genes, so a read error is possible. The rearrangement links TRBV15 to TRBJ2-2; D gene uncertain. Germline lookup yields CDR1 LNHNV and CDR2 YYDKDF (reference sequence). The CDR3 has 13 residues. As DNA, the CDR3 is TGCGCCACCAGCAGTACGAACACCGGGGAGCTGTTTTTT. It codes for CATSSTNTGELFF.

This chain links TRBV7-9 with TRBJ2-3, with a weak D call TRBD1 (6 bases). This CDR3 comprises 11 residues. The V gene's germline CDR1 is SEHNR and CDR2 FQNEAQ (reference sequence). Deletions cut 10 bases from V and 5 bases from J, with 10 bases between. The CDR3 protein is CAINREDTQYF. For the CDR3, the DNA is TGTGCCATTAACAGGGAAGATACGCAGTATTTT.

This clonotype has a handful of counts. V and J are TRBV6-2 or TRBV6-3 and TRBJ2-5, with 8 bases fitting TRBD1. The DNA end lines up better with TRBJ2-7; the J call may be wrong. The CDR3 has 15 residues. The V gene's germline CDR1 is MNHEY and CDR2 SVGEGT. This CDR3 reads CASSLRGQAPYEQYF. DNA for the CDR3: TGTGCCAGCAGCCTACGGGGACAGGCGCCTTACGAGCAGTACTTC.

The CDR3 bases are TGTGCCAGTACACCGACAGGGTACGAGGGAGAGACCCAGTACTTC. It codes for CASTPTGYEGETQYF. V gene TRBV19 combines with J gene TRBJ2-5; 7 positions match TRBD1. The CDR3 loop spans 15 amino acids. Germline V gene data show CDR1 as LNHDA and CDR2 as SQIVND (reference sequence). Losses at the gene ends were 7 bases for V and 4 bases for J; bases not matched to a gene: 12.

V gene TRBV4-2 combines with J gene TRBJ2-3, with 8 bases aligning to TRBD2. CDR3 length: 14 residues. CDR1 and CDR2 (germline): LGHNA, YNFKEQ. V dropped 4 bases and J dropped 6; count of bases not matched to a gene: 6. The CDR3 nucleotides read TGTGCCAGCAGCCGAAGCGGGAGTGGCGATACGCAGTATTTT. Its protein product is CASSRSGSGDTQYF.

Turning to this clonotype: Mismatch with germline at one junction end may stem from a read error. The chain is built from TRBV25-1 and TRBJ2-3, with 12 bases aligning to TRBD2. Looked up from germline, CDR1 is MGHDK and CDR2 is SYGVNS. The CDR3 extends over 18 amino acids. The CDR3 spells CASRDGTSGSVLTGTQYF. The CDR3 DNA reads TGTGCCAGCAGGGATGGGACTAGCGGGTCCGTACTCACAGGTACGCAGTATTTT.